These 22 T cell receptor beta chains came from one sample sequenced in a study of shared clonotypes between healthy human individuals. Profiling relied on immunoSEQ multiplex PCR, and the TCRdb table lists in-frame clones only, not all of them. The table records millions of clones, 90% to 95% of them present only once. The material sequenced was naive CD4+ T cells sorted from blood. Described subset: CD45RA+ positively selected. These receptors all come from a man aged 18 to 30 in good health.

The chain recombines TRBV7-9 with TRBJ1-1, with D maybe TRBD1 (5 bases). The CDR3 is 14 amino acids. V gave up 2 bases and J gave up 4 bases, with 11 bases separating them. Germline lookup yields CDR1 SEHNR and CDR2 FQNEAQ (reference sequence). The CDR3 DNA follows: TGTGCCAGCAGCTTAAGTCAAGGGACCACTGAAGCTTTCTTT. It encodes CASSLSQGTTEAFF.

The V call is TRBV7-8, the J call TRBJ2-6; the D is unclear. Germline V gene sequence: CDR1 SGHVS, CDR2 FQNEAQ. V lost 0 bases and J lost 0, with 9 bases in between. This CDR3 has 17 residues. CDR3 sequence (DNA): TGTGCCAGCAGCTTAGCCTGGGCAGCCTCTGGGGCCAACGTCCTGACTTTC. Protein sequence: CASSLAWAASGANVLTF.

The chain is built from TRBV6-1 and TRBJ2-3, with 11 bases fitting TRBD2. The germline gives CDR1 MNHNS, CDR2 SASEGT. The length of the CDR3 is 15 residues. J lost 3 bases, V lost 7 bases, and 6 bases had no gene match. The CDR3 here is CASTRVAGGTDTQYF. DNA of the CDR3: TGTGCCAGCACACGGGTAGCGGGGGGGACAGATACGCAGTATTTT.

This clone has just one count. Other DNA sequences within the sample encode an identical CDR3. The rearrangement uses TRBV7-2 and TRBJ1-5; 7 bases map to TRBD1. This CDR3 region has 14 residues. Losses at the gene ends were 5 bases for V and 5 bases for J; bases not matched to a gene: 6. Germline CDR1 SGHTA, CDR2 FQGNSA. This CDR3 is CASSPRQGHQPQHF. In DNA, the CDR3 is TGTGCCAGCAGCCCTAGACAGGGACATCAGCCCCAGCATTTT. Full variable domain (remainder filled in from reference TRBV7-2 and TRBJ1-5): GAGVSQSPSNKVTEKGKDVELRCDPISGHTALYWYRQSLGQGLEFLIYFQGNSAPDKSGLPSDRFSAERTGGSVSTLTIQRTQQEDSAVYLCASSPRQGHQPQHFGDGTRLSIL.

The chain combines TRBV10-1 with TRBJ2-1, with D perhaps given as TRBD1 or TRBD2 (5 bases each). CDR3 length equals 15 residues. Germline CDR1 and CDR2: WNHNN and SYGVQD (reference sequence). Trimming cost V 6 bases and J 0 bases, with 12 bases left between them. CDR3 protein: CASSRGGGSYNEQFF. The CDR3 DNA sequence: TGCGCCAGCAGCCGGGGCGGAGGCTCCTACAATGAGCAGTTCTTC.

Of note for this clone: Sequence at one end of the junction differs from germline and may be a read error. The J gene is TRBJ2-7, the V gene TRBV2; D gene uncertain. Germline loops: CDR1 SNHLY, CDR2 FYNNEI. CDR3 length equals 14 residues. CDR3 residues: CASSPDISSSEQYF. In nucleotides, the CDR3 is TGTGCCAGCAGTCCAGATATATCTTCCTCCGAGCAGTACTTC.

The chain is built from TRBV13 and TRBJ2-6; D may be TRBD2 (6 bases). The V end lost 0 bases, the J end lost 0 bases, and 9 bases lay between the germline ends. There are 17 residues in the CDR3. Germline V lookup: CDR1 PRHDT, CDR2 FYEKMQ (reference sequence). CDR3: CASSLGPGDSGANVLTF. The CDR3 DNA reads as TGTGCCAGCAGCTTAGGACCGGGGGACTCTGGGGCCAACGTCCTGACTTTC.

The V call is TRBV6-1, the J call TRBJ1-3; weak D call: TRBD1 (6 bases). Germline CDR1 reads MNHNS; CDR2 reads SASEGT. V was pared by 7 bases and J by 2 bases, with 6 bases between. CDR3 length equals 12 residues. This CDR3 reads CASTGAGNTIYF. CDR3 in DNA: TGTGCCAGCACAGGGGCTGGAAACACCATATATTTT.

J is TRBJ2-5 and V is TRBV18; TRBD2 aligns across 13 bases. Germline CDR1 reads KGHSH; CDR2 reads LQKENI. The CDR3 length is 19 residues. The trim removed 3 bases at V and 4 bases at J, leaving 14 bases unmatched. The CDR3 protein is CASSPQIFGLAGEGETQYF. The DNA of the CDR3 is TGTGCCAGCTCACCCCAGATCTTTGGACTAGCGGGAGAAGGAGAGACCCAGTACTTC. The full variable domain, rest sourced from reference TRBV18 and TRBJ2-5, is NAGVMQNPRHLVRRRGQEARLRCSPMKGHSHVYWYRQLPEEGLKFMVYLQKENIIDESGMPKERFSAEFPKEGPSILRIQQVVRGDSAAYFCASSPQIFGLAGEGETQYFGPGTRLLVL.

The chain joins TRBV5-6 to TRBJ2-7; D uncertain. The germline CDR1 and CDR2 sequences are SGHDT and YYEEEE. V gave up 4 bases and J gave up 0 bases, with 14 bases separating them. The CDR3 is 15 residues long. The CDR3 loop reads CASSPAKPSSYEQYF. The CDR3 nucleotides read TGTGCCAGCAGCCCGGCGAAGCCGAGCTCCTACGAGCAGTACTTC. The full variable domain, its missing parts supplied by reference TRBV5-6 and TRBJ2-7, is DAGVTQSPTHLIKTRGQQVTLRCSPKSGHDTVSWYQQALGQGPQFIFQYYEEEERQRGNFPDRFSGHQFPNYSSELNVNALLLGDSALYLCASSPAKPSSYEQYFGPGTRLTVT.

The chain combines TRBV30 with TRBJ1-3; TRBD1 might be the D (6 bases). V was clipped by 5 bases and J by 0 bases, with 23 bases between them. The CDR3 sequence is 18 residues long. Germline CDR1 reads GTSNPN; CDR2 reads SVGIG (reference sequence). This CDR3 is CAWYNQGGGKNSGNTIYF. The DNA of the CDR3 is TGTGCCTGGTATAACCAAGGGGGAGGGAAGAACTCTGGAAACACCATATATTTT.

This clone was counted a single time. The CDR3 spells CASSLDGLAGYNEQFF. The CDR3 DNA reads as TGTGCCAGCAGCTTAGATGGGCTAGCGGGCTACAATGAGCAGTTCTTC. The rearrangement joins TRBV7-2 to TRBJ2-1; 8 nucleotides align to TRBD2. This CDR3 contains 16 residues. From germline, CDR1 is SGHTA and CDR2 FQGNSA. The V and J ends lost 1 base and 3 bases, in that order; junction bases with no gene match: 5.

On this clone itself: The same CDR3 also results from other DNA sequences found in this sample. This chain links TRBV5-1 with TRBJ2-1; 12 bases are a match to TRBD2. This CDR3 region has 15 residues. With 4 bases clipped from V and 5 bases from J, the junction kept 4 bases outside the gene matches. Germline values: CDR1 SGHRS, CDR2 YFSETQ. CDR3 protein: CASSQTSGGHNEQFF. In DNA form, the CDR3 reads TGCGCCAGCAGCCAGACTAGCGGGGGCCACAATGAGCAGTTCTTC.

J is TRBJ2-7 and V is TRBV4-1, with 10 bases fitting TRBD1. With 1 base clipped from V and 3 bases from J, the junction kept 6 bases outside the gene matches. This CDR3 is 16 amino acids long. The germline V gene has CDR1 MGHRA and CDR2 YSYEKL. CDR3 region: CASSQVPTGGIYEQYF. The CDR3 bases are TGCGCCAGCAGCCAAGTCCCGACAGGGGGCATCTACGAGCAGTACTTC.

The genes are TRBV6-5 and TRBJ2-7; D is possibly TRBD1 (6 bases). The CDR3 totals 16 residues. V shed 2 bases and J shed 0 bases, with 14 bases lying between them. Germline assignment: CDR1 MNHEY and CDR2 SVGAGI. The CDR3 sequence: CASSYQGTNPSYEQYF. CDR3 sequence (DNA): TGTGCCAGCAGTTACCAGGGGACCAACCCCTCCTACGAGCAGTACTTC.

V gene TRBV29-1 combines with J gene TRBJ2-1; D perhaps matches TRBD2 (7 bases). The CDR3 length is 17 residues. In germline, CDR1 is SQVTM, CDR2 ANQGSEA. The germline V and J ends were trimmed by 0 bases and 7 bases, with 22 bases remaining between them. The CDR3 coding sequence is TGCAGCGTTGAAGATAGGTGGGGGGGCTTGGTTGGGAATGAGCAGTTCTTC. Its protein is CSVEDRWGGLVGNEQFF.

The V gene is TRBV6-5, the J gene TRBJ2-3, with D hard to call. The V end lost 6 bases, the J end lost 10 bases, and 11 bases lay between the germline ends. CDR1 is MNHEY, CDR2 SVGAGI, per germline. The CDR3 is 11 residues long. The CDR3 loop reads CASSLGRSQYF. The CDR3 DNA sequence: TGTGCCAGCAGCCTCGGTCGATCGCAGTATTTT.

The chain joins TRBV18 to TRBJ2-7; a possible D gene is TRBD2 (5 bases). CDR1 is KGHSH, CDR2 LQKENI, per germline. The CDR3 loop spans 14 amino acids. The ends were cut back, 3 bases at V and 5 bases at J, with 14 bases in the middle. The CDR3 loop is CASSPIGITNEQYF. The CDR3 DNA reads as TGTGCCAGCTCACCGATCGGGATTACCAACGAGCAGTACTTC. The full variable domain, rest sourced from reference TRBV18 and TRBJ2-7, is NAGVMQNPRHLVRRRGQEARLRCSPMKGHSHVYWYRQLPEEGLKFMVYLQKENIIDESGMPKERFSAEFPKEGPSILRIQQVVRGDSAAYFCASSPIGITNEQYFGPGTRLTVT.

Turning to this clone: The same CDR3 also results from other DNA sequences found in this sample. The chain combines TRBV6-5 with TRBJ2-5; no firm D call. The V end was cut by 0 bases, the J end by 4 bases, with 6 bases between. CDR1 and CDR2 (germline): MNHEY, SVGAGI. The CDR3 totals 13 residues. CDR3 sequence: CASSYSGRETQYF. CDR3 sequence (DNA): TGTGCCAGCAGTTACTCGGGCCGAGAGACCCAGTACTTC.

A few counts support this clone. The chain is built from TRBV19 and TRBJ1-6; D perhaps matches TRBD1 (5 bases). V was shortened by 4 bases and J by 10 bases, with 14 bases between the two germline ends. CDR1 and CDR2 from the germline V gene are LNHDA and SQIVND (reference sequence). This CDR3 has 14 residues. This CDR3 is CASSNGTPFSPLHF. The CDR3 nucleotides read TGTGCCAGTAGTAATGGGACGCCCTTCTCACCCCTCCACTTT.

CDR3 nucleotides: TGTGCCAGCAGCTTGGACAGGGAGACCCAGTACTTC. It encodes CASSLDRETQYF. The V call is TRBV5-6, the J call TRBJ2-5, with D tentatively TRBD1 (5 bases). The ends were cut back, 0 bases at V and 5 bases at J, with 5 bases in the middle. The CDR3 contains 12 residues. Germline lookup yields CDR1 SGHDT and CDR2 YYEEEE.

V and J are TRBV6-1 and TRBJ2-5, with unresolved D. Germline V gene lookup returns CDR1 MNHNS and CDR2 SASEGT. V shed 5 bases and J shed 1 base, with 11 bases lying between them. This CDR3 region has 14 residues. The CDR3 loop reads CASSWRRIQETQYF. The CDR3 DNA follows: TGTGCCAGCAGTTGGCGACGGATCCAAGAGACCCAGTACTTC.